The 14 T cell receptor beta chains given below trace back to one sample, sequenced in a study of blood T cell repertoires in COVID-19. Some clones are missing from TCRdb's copy, which holds only in-frame ones; the method was immunoSEQ multiplex PCR. The sample carries 250,000 to 400,000 clones, about 91% recorded once. Sample: peripheral blood. The source is a woman aged 30 to 39 with COVID-19, enrolled during active disease.

This clone has just one count. The chain links TRBV10-1 to TRBJ2-5; TRBD1 matches at 8 bases. Unmatched junction bases numbered 3, after V lost 9 bases and J lost 3 bases. CDR3 size: 12 residues. CDR1 and CDR2 (germline): WNHNN, SYGVQD (reference sequence). DNA for the CDR3: TGCGCCAGGACAGGGGAGAAAGAGACCCAGTACTTC. This gives the protein CARTGEKETQYF.

This clone was seen only once. V is TRBV6-2 or TRBV6-3 and J is TRBJ1-5; D gene uncertain. Trimming shortened V by 5 bases and J by 0 bases, and 8 bases separated the two germline ends. The CDR3 extends over 14 amino acids. Germline V gene data show CDR1 as MNHEY and CDR2 as SVGEGT. The CDR3: CASSQWLSNQPQHF. CDR3 coding DNA: TGTGCCAGCAGTCAATGGCTTAGCAATCAGCCCCAGCATTTT.

The rearrangement joins TRBV7-9 to TRBJ2-1; D possibly corresponds to TRBD1 (6 bases). The CDR3 has 14 residues. Trimming removed 6 bases at V and 5 bases at J, with 14 bases between. Germline V gives CDR1 SEHNR, CDR2 FQNEAQ (reference sequence). DNA for the CDR3: TGTGCCAGCAGTTTCCATGACAGGCACAATGAGCAGTTCTTC. Translation: CASSFHDRHNEQFF.

J is TRBJ2-1 and V is TRBV4-1; no definite D call. This CDR3 is built from 15 residues. Germline V gene sequence: CDR1 MGHRA, CDR2 YSYEKL. With 0 bases removed from V and 7 bases from J, the gap between germline ends came to 13 bases. CDR3 loop: CASSQETGSRNEQFF. DNA for the CDR3: TGCGCCAGCAGCCAAGAAACTGGTTCTCGGAATGAGCAGTTCTTC.

The gene calls are TRBV4-1 and TRBJ1-2, with a tentative D call TRBD1 (5 bases). This CDR3 is 13 amino acids long. CDR1 MGHRA and CDR2 YSYEKL come from the germline V gene. V lost 1 base, J lost 8 bases, and 11 bases lay in between. The CDR3 DNA follows: TGCGCCAGCAGCCAAGTTCAGACAGCCGGCTACACCTTC. Its translation: CASSQVQTAGYTF.

The genes are TRBV12-3 or TRBV12-4 and TRBJ1-2, with D uncertain. Trimming removed 6 bases at V and 5 bases at J, with 7 bases between. The CDR3 spans 11 residues. CDR3 DNA sequence: TGTGCCAGCAGGAGTATTTATGGCTACACCTTC. It yields the protein CASRSIYGYTF.

This chain uses TRBV19 with TRBJ1-5; 7 nucleotides line up with TRBD1. The CDR3 covers 17 residues. CDR1 LNHDA and CDR2 SQIVND come from the germline V gene (reference sequence). With V trimmed by 2 bases and J by 7 bases, 14 bases remained unmatched. This chain's CDR3 is CASSITQGRGVKQPQHF. CDR3 nucleotide sequence: TGTGCCAGTAGTATAACACAGGGGAGAGGAGTGAAGCAGCCCCAGCATTTT.

The count of this clone is one. The sample has other DNA sequences that encode this CDR3 too. The chain combines TRBV5-1 with TRBJ1-1, with unresolved D. The CDR3 covers 15 residues. CDR1 and CDR2 (germline): SGHRS, YFSETQ. V lost 0 bases, J lost 0 bases, and 9 bases lay in between. CDR3 in amino acids: CASSLEPRLNTEAFF. CDR3 nucleotides: TGCGCCAGCAGCTTGGAGCCACGCCTGAACACTGAAGCTTTCTTT.

This chain uses TRBV2 with TRBJ1-2, with D unresolved. Germline CDR1 and CDR2: SNHLY and FYNNEI. Trimming took off 2 bases at V and 7 bases at J, with 14 bases between the two ends. The CDR3 runs 14 residues. CDR3 nucleotides: TGTGCCAGCAGTGAACCGGGGTTTCTGGGTGGCTACACCTTC. Protein: CASSEPGFLGGYTF. The variable domain in full, completed from reference TRBV2 and TRBJ1-2, reads EPEVTQTPSHQVTQMGQEVILRCVPISNHLYFYWYRQILGQKVEFLVSFYNNEISEKSEIFDDQFSVERPDGSNFTLKIRSTKLEDSAMYFCASSEPGFLGGYTFGSGTRLTVV.

The CDR3 here is CASSYGQGGGYTF. The CDR3, as DNA: TGTGCCAGCAGCTACGGACAGGGGGGCGGCTACACCTTC. The genes are TRBV7-3 and TRBJ1-2; 10 bases match TRBD1. The length of the CDR3 is 13 residues. V was pared by 4 bases and J by 8 bases, with 4 bases of the junction left unmatched. CDR1 SGHTA and CDR2 FQGTGA come from the germline V gene.

With respect to this clone: The junction departs from the called germline gene at one end, perhaps through a read error. The chain employs TRBV6-5 and TRBJ1-2; 8 positions agree with TRBD1. The CDR3 is 15 residues long. Germline lookup yields CDR1 MNHEY and CDR2 SVGAGI. CDR3 amino acids: CASRETDRAPGRGSF. The CDR3 DNA reads as TGTGCCAGCAGGGAGACGGACAGGGCGCCTGGTCGGGGGAGCTTC.

The CDR3 region is CASSLVADSTDTQYF. Written as DNA, the CDR3 is TGCGCCAGCAGCCTGGTTGCGGATAGCACAGATACGCAGTATTTT. This rearrangement joins TRBV5-1 to TRBJ2-3; D not certain. Looked up from germline, CDR1 is SGHRS and CDR2 is YFSETQ. This CDR3 comprises 15 residues. V dropped 4 bases and J dropped 0 bases, with 12 bases sitting between them.

The chain carries TRBV19 and TRBJ2-7; D remains ambiguous. Germline V CDR1 and CDR2: LNHDA, SQIVND (reference sequence). Trimming stripped 4 bases from V and 6 bases from J, with 10 bases between. CDR3 size: 12 residues. The CDR3 spells CASSTLSTEQYV. The CDR3 DNA reads as TGTGCCAGTAGTACCCTATCCACCGAGCAGTACGTC.

The V gene is TRBV3-1 (or the pseudogene TRBV3-2), the J gene TRBJ2-1; TRBD1 is a possible D gene (6 bases). Germline V gene sequence: CDR1 LGHDT, CDR2 YNNKEL (reference sequence). V lost 4 bases to trimming and J lost 0 bases, with 13 bases between them. The CDR3 is made up of 16 amino acids. This CDR3 is CASSPGQLSSYNEQFF. CDR3 in DNA: TGTGCCAGCAGCCCCGGACAGCTTAGCTCCTACAATGAGCAGTTCTTC.